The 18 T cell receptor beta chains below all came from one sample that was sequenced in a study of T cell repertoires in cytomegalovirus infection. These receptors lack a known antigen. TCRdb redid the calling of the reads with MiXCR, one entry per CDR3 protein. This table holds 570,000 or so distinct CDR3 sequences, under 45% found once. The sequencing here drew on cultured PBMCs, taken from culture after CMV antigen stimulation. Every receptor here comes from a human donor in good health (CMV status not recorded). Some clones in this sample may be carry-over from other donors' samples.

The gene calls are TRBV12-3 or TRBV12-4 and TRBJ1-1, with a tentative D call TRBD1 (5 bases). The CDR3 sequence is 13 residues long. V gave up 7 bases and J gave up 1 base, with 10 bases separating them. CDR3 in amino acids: CASTQGRNTEAFF. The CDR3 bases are TGTGCCAGCACCCAGGGAAGGAACACTGAAGCTTTCTTT.

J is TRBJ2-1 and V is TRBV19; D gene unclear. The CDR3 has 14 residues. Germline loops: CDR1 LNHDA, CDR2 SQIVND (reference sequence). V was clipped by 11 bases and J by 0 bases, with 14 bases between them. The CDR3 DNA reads TGTGCCCCCCCGGGTACGTACTCCTACAATGAGCAGTTCTTC. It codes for CAPPGTYSYNEQFF.

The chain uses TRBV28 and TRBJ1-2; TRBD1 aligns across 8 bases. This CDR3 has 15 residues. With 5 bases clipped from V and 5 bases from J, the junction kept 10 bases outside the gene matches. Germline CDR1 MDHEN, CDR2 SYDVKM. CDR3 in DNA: TGTGCCAGCAGTCGATACAGGGGGGCTGGGTATGGCTACACCTTC. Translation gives CASSRYRGAGYGYTF.

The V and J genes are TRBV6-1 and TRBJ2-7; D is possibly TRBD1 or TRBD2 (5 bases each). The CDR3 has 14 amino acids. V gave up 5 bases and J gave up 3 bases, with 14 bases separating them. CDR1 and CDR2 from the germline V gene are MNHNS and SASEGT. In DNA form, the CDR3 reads TGTGCCAGCAGTCGCTCCGGGACGGTCTACGAGCAGTACTTC. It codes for CASSRSGTVYEQYF.

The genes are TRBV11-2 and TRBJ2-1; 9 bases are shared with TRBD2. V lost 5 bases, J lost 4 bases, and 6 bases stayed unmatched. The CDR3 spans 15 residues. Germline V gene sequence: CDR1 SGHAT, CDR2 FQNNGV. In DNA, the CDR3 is TGTGCCAGCAGCCTTAGCGGGAGACCTTACAATGAGCAGTTCTTC. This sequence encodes CASSLSGRPYNEQFF.

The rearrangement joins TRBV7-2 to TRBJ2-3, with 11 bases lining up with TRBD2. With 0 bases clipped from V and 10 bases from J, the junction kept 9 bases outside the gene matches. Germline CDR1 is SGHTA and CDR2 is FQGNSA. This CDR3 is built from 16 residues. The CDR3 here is CASSLAGTSGMSAQYF. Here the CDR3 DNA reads TGTGCCAGCAGCTTAGCCGGGACTAGCGGCATGTCAGCGCAGTATTTT.

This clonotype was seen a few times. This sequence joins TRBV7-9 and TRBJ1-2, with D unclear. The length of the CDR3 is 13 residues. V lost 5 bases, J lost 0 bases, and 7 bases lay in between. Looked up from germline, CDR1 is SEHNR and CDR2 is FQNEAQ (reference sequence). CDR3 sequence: CASSEEANYGYTF. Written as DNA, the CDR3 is TGTGCCAGCAGCGAAGAAGCTAACTATGGCTACACCTTC.

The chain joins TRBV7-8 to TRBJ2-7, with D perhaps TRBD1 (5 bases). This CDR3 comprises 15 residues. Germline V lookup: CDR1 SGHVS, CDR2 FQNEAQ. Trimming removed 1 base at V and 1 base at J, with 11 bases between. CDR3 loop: CASSLGGRVSYEQYF. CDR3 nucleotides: TGTGCCAGCAGCTTAGGGGGCAGGGTGTCCTACGAGCAGTACTTC.

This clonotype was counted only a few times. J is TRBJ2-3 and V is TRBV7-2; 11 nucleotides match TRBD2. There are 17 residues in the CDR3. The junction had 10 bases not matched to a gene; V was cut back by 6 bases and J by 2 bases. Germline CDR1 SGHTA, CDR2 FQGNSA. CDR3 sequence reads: CASRPTGTSGYTDTQYF. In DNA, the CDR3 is TGTGCCAGCAGGCCCACCGGGACTAGCGGATACACAGATACGCAGTATTTT. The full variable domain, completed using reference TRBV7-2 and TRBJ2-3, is GAGVSQSPSNKVTEKGKDVELRCDPISGHTALYWYRQSLGQGLEFLIYFQGNSAPDKSGLPSDRFSAERTGGSVSTLTIQRTQQEDSAVYLCASRPTGTSGYTDTQYFGPGTRLTVL.

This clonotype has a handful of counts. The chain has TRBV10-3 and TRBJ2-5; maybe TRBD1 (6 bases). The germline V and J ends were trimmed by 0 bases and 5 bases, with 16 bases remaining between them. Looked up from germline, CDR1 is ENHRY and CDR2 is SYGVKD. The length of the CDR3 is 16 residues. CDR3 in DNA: TGTGCCATCAGTGAGTCGATGGGACAAAATGGGGAGACCCAGTACTTC. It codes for CAISESMGQNGETQYF.

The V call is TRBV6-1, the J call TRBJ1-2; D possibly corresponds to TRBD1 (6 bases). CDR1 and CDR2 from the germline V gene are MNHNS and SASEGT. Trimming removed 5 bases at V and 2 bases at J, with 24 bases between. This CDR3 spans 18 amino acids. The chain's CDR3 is CASSPPSWTVSENYGYTF. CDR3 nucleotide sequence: TGTGCCAGCAGTCCCCCAAGCTGGACAGTTTCCGAGAACTATGGCTACACCTTC.

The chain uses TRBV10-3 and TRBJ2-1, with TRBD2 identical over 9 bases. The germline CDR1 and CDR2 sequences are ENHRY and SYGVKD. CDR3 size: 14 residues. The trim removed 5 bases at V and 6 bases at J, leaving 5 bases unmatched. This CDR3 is CAISRLAVSNEQFF. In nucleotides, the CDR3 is TGTGCCATCAGTAGACTAGCGGTATCCAATGAGCAGTTCTTC.

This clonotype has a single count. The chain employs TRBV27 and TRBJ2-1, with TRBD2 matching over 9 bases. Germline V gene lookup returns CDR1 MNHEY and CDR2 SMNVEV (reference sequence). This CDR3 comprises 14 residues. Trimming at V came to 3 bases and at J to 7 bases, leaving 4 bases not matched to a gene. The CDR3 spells CASSFAGGPNEQFF. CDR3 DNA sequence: TGTGCCAGCAGTTTTGCGGGAGGGCCTAATGAGCAGTTCTTC.

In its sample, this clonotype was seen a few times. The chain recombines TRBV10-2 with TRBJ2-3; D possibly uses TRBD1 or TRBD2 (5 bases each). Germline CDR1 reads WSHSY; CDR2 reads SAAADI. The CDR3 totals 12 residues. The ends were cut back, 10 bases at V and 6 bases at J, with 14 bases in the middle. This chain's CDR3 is CATGRGADTQYF. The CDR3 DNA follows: TGCGCCACGGGAAGGGGTGCTGATACGCAGTATTTT.

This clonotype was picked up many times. CDR3 DNA: TGTGCCAGCAGCTTAGCAGCGGGGAGAGGGTCAGGGGAGCTGTTTTTT. It translates to CASSLAAGRGSGELFF. The chain is built from TRBV7-2 and TRBJ2-2, with 7 bases that match TRBD2. Germline values: CDR1 SGHTA, CDR2 FQGNSA. The V gene end was trimmed by 0 bases and the J gene end by 8 bases; junction bases not matched to a gene: 9. The CDR3 contains 16 residues.

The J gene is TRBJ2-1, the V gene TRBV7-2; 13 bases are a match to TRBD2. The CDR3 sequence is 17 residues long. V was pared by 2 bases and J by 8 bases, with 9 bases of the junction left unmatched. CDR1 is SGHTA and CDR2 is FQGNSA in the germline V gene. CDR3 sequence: CASSLRLAGGAVHEQFF. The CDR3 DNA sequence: TGTGCCAGCAGCTTACGACTAGCGGGGGGAGCAGTCCATGAGCAGTTCTTC.

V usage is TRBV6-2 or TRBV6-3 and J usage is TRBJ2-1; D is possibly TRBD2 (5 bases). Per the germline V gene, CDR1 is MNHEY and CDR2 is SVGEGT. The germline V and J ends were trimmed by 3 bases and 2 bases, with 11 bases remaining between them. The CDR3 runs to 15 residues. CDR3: CASSYWERTYNEQFF. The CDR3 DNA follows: TGTGCCAGCAGTTATTGGGAGAGGACCTACAATGAGCAGTTCTTC.

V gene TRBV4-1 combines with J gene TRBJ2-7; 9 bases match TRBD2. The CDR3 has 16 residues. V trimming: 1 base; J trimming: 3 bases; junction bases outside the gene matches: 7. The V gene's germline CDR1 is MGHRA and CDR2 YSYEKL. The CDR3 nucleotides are TGCGCCAGCAGCCAAGTGGGGCGGGAGGGGCTCTACGAGCAGTACTTC. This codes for CASSQVGREGLYEQYF.